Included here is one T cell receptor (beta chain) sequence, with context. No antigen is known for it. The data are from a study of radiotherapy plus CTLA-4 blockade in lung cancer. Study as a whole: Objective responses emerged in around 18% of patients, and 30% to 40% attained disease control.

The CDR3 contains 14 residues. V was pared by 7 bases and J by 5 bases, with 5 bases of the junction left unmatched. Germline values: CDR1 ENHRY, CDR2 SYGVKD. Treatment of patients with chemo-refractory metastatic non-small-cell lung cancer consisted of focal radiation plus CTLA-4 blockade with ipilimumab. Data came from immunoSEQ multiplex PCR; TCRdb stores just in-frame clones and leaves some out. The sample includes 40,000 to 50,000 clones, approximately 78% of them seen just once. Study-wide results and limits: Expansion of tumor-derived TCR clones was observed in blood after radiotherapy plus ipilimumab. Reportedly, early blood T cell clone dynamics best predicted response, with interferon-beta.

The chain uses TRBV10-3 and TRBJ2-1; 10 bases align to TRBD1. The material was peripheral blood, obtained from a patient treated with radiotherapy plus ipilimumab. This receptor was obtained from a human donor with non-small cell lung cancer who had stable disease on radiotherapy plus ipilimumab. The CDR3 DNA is TGTGCCATCAAATCCGGGACAGGGGACAATGAGCAGTTCTTC. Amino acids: CAIKSGTGDNEQFF.